This T cell receptor (beta chain) stems from a study of blood T cell repertoires in COVID-19. Turning to the study itself: Acute and convalescent COVID-19 samples came from the United States, Italy and Spain.

Participant-reported clinical history was the basis for cohort assignment. Original analysis: Estimates of nucleated cell counts were drawn from the amplification of reference gene primers. Clones were read by immunoSEQ multiplex PCR, and TCRdb kept only the in-frame ones, dropping some. V and J calls and clone size are copied from that table; D and trimming were computed from the DNA. In the table there are 150,000 or so clones, 87% of which are singletons. CDR3 size: 16 residues. CDR1 is MNHEY, CDR2 SVGAGI, per germline. With V trimmed by 4 bases and J by 4 bases, 11 bases remained unmatched. The sequence derives from a middle-aged woman who had been exposed to COVID-19. The chain employs TRBV6-5 and TRBJ2-3; TRBD2 agrees at 7 bases. Sequenced input: PBMCs or T cells enriched from blood (not recorded which). The chain's CDR3 is CASSFKAGEPPDTQYF. The CDR3 DNA is TGTGCCAGCAGTTTTAAGGCGGGAGAGCCTCCAGATACGCAGTATTTT.